The entry below gives a single T cell receptor (beta chain) sequence along with its context. From germline, CDR1 is MGHRA and CDR2 YSYEKL. V dropped 1 base and J dropped 2 bases, with 18 bases sitting between them. The CDR3 has 17 amino acids. This entry belongs to a study of shared clonotypes between healthy human individuals. This was a deep-level run. The data were produced by immunoSEQ multiplex PCR, yet TCRdb's version contains in-frame clones alone and is incomplete. Among around 2.5 million clones listed, 93% were seen once. The sequence came from a man between 18 and 29 years old in good health. Some clones in this sample may be carry-over from other donors' samples. The chain is built from TRBV4-1 and TRBJ2-7, with a weak D call TRBD2 (6 bases). The sample consisted of naive CD4+ T cells from PBMCs. Subset specified: CD45RA+ positively selected. CDR3 amino acids: CASSQGGGSYSPYEQYF. CDR3 sequence (DNA): TGCGCCAGCAGCCAAGGGGGAGGTTCGTACTCCCCCTACGAGCAGTACTTC.